Below are 26 T cell receptor beta chains sequenced from a single sample in a study of cytomegalovirus exposure and HLA in healthy donors. The primer mix had 60 Vbeta and 13 Jbeta primers. Sequenced by immunoSEQ multiplex PCR; TCRdb stores in-frame clones only, minus some. The data show approximately 80,000 clones, and the top ten clones hold 3% to 4%. The sequencing input was PBMCs. The receptors come from a man in his late teens or twenties in good health and CMV-seropositive.

The chain couples TRBV28 to TRBJ2-7, with TRBD2 identical over 14 bases. V lost 2 bases and J lost 1; bases outside the gene matches: 10. CDR3 length: 19 amino acids. Looked up from germline, CDR1 is MDHEN and CDR2 is SYDVKM. The CDR3 here is CASSLPRGTSGSLSYEQYF. The DNA for the CDR3 is TGTGCCAGCAGTTTACCCAGGGGGACTAGCGGGAGTTTGTCCTACGAGCAGTACTTC.

V usage is TRBV2 and J usage is TRBJ1-4; D is perhaps TRBD1 (6 bases). CDR3 size: 14 residues. With 4 bases removed from V and 8 bases from J, the gap between germline ends came to 14 bases. The V gene's germline CDR1 is SNHLY and CDR2 FYNNEI. The CDR3 region has the DNA TGTGCCAGCAGTGTGAATCAGGGGCACGAAAAACTGTTTTTT. Its translation: CASSVNQGHEKLFF.

The V and J genes are TRBV6-5 and TRBJ2-5; the D gene is possibly TRBD2 (6 bases). Germline V gene lookup returns CDR1 MNHEY and CDR2 SVGAGI. V was pared by 7 bases and J by 2 bases, with 14 bases between. The CDR3 is made up of 14 amino acids. CDR3 amino acids: CASMPGVRQETQYF. The CDR3 region has the DNA TGTGCCAGCATGCCGGGAGTACGGCAAGAGACCCAGTACTTC.

The chain uses TRBV19 and TRBJ2-5, with 10 bases matching TRBD2. The CDR3 totals 16 residues. Germline CDR1 LNHDA, CDR2 SQIVND (reference sequence). The ends lost 3 bases at V and 3 bases at J; junction bases unmatched: 7. The CDR3 is CASSIELAGAKETQYF. CDR3 nucleotide sequence: TGTGCCAGTAGTATTGAGCTAGCGGGAGCCAAAGAGACCCAGTACTTC.

This sequence joins TRBV5-1 and TRBJ1-2, with a possible D match to TRBD1 (5 bases). CDR1 is SGHRS and CDR2 is YFSETQ in the germline V gene. V lost 0 bases, J lost 8 bases, and 17 bases lay in between. The CDR3 consists of 15 residues. CDR3 sequence: CASSLEAGSPAGYTF. In nucleotides, the CDR3 is TGCGCCAGCAGCTTGGAGGCAGGGTCCCCTGCGGGCTACACCTTC.

The chain has TRBV28 and TRBJ2-2, with 9 nucleotides matching TRBD2. Trimming cost V 3 bases and J 7 bases; bases outside gene matches: 9. The CDR3 runs 16 residues. Per germline, CDR1 MDHEN and CDR2 SYDVKM. The CDR3 DNA sequence: TGTGCCAGCAGTTTGTCGGCGGGAGGGTCCGTCGGGGAGCTGTTTTTT. It yields the protein CASSLSAGGSVGELFF.

The chain uses TRBV6-1 and TRBJ1-1, with TRBD1 matching 8 bases. The CDR3 runs 14 residues. Germline V gives CDR1 MNHNS, CDR2 SASEGT. With V trimmed by 10 bases and J by 6 bases, 13 bases remained unmatched. The CDR3 nucleotides read TGTGCCATACGATCCGCGGACAGGGCCTCTGAAGCTTTCTTT. Translation: CAIRSADRASEAFF.

In DNA, the CDR3 is TGTGCCAGTAGTAAGGACAGGGACAGACTAGCCAAAAACATTCAGTACTTC. This encodes CASSKDRDRLAKNIQYF. This chain links TRBV19 with TRBJ2-4, with 8 bases matching TRBD1. This CDR3 is 17 amino acids long. Germline CDR1 and CDR2: LNHDA and SQIVND (reference sequence). The V and J ends lost 4 bases and 0 bases, in that order; junction bases with no gene match: 8. The whole variable domain, filled in from reference TRBV19 and TRBJ2-4, reads DGGITQSPKYLFRKEGQNVTLSCEQNLNHDAMYWYRQDPGQGLRLIYYSQIVNDFQKGDIAEGYSVSREKKESFPLTVTSAQKNPTAFYLCASSKDRDRLAKNIQYFGAGTRLSVL.

The J gene is TRBJ2-1, the V gene TRBV5-8; tentative D call: TRBD2 (7 bases). Germline V lookup: CDR1 SGHTS, CDR2 YDEGEE. CDR3 length equals 13 residues. The V end was cut by 3 bases, the J end by 9 bases, with 13 bases between. The CDR3 region has the DNA TGTGCCAGCAGCTGGGGGGGCGGGGGTGAGCAGTTCTTC. Translating gives CASSWGGGGEQFF.

The chain combines TRBV5-1 with TRBJ2-6; D not resolved. The CDR3 is made up of 14 amino acids. V lost 4 bases and J lost 4, with 9 bases in between. The germline CDR1 and CDR2 sequences are SGHRS and YFSETQ. The CDR3 bases are TGCGCCAGCAGCCCCATTCAGGGGGCCAACGTCCTGACTTTC. The encoded protein is CASSPIQGANVLTF.

The V call is TRBV7-9, the J call TRBJ2-6; D possibly corresponds to TRBD1 (5 bases). Trimming removed 6 bases at V and 4 bases at J, with 13 bases between. Germline values: CDR1 SEHNR, CDR2 FQNEAQ (reference sequence). The CDR3 runs to 15 residues. In DNA, the CDR3 is TGTGCCAGCAGTTCAGGGATGGGAGGGGCCAACGTCCTGACTTTC. As protein: CASSSGMGGANVLTF.

Note on this clone: Relative to the germline gene, one junction end is altered; a read error may explain this. J is TRBJ2-1 and V is TRBV7-7; the D gene is possibly TRBD1 (5 bases). The CDR3 runs 15 residues. Germline CDR1 is SSHAT and CDR2 is FNYEAQ (reference sequence). The CDR3 loop is CASSPGHLSYNEQFF. Here the CDR3 DNA reads TGTGCTAGCAGCCCAGGACACTTATCCTACAATGAGCAGTTCTTC.

This chain uses TRBV7-9 with TRBJ1-2; D is unclear. The CDR3 has 15 residues. Germline V gives CDR1 SEHNR, CDR2 FQNEAQ (reference sequence). Trimming pared 2 bases from V and 4 bases from J, leaving 14 bases between. The CDR3, as DNA: TGTGCCAGCAGCTTATATATTGGCGGACTCTATGGCTACACCTTC. Its translation: CASSLYIGGLYGYTF.

The V and J genes are TRBV4-1 and TRBJ2-1; D is undetermined. The V end was cut by 3 bases, the J end by 4 bases, with 16 bases between. The CDR3 totals 16 residues. Germline V gene sequence: CDR1 MGHRA, CDR2 YSYEKL. In DNA form, the CDR3 reads TGCGCCAGCAGCCAGCGAAACCGCGAACCTTACAATGAGCAGTTCTTC. As protein: CASSQRNREPYNEQFF.

V gene TRBV6-5 combines with J gene TRBJ2-7, with TRBD2 identical over 8 bases. The CDR3 extends over 12 amino acids. J was trimmed by 2 bases and V by 7 bases; bases with no gene match: 1. The germline V gene has CDR1 MNHEY and CDR2 SVGAGI. The DNA of the CDR3 is TGTGCCAGCACGGGGGGGCCCTACGAGCAGTACTTC. It is translated as CASTGGPYEQYF.

The chain recombines TRBV6-1 with TRBJ1-1; D might be TRBD1 (5 bases). Germline V gene data show CDR1 as MNHNS and CDR2 as SASEGT. Trimming pared 7 bases from V and 1 base from J, leaving 13 bases between. The CDR3 is 14 amino acids. This chain's CDR3 is CASTQTQGNTEAFF. The CDR3 DNA reads as TGTGCCAGCACCCAAACCCAGGGGAACACTGAAGCTTTCTTT.

The chain recombines TRBV5-6 with TRBJ2-2, with 8 bases matching TRBD2. This CDR3 spans 17 amino acids. Germline assignment: CDR1 SGHDT and CDR2 YYEEEE. Germline trimming cut 0 bases from V and 4 bases from J; bases unmatched to any gene: 8. CDR3 amino acids: CASSLVVAGGRTGELFF. DNA for the CDR3: TGTGCCAGCAGCTTGGTAGTCGCGGGGGGTCGCACCGGGGAGCTGTTTTTT.

The rearrangement links TRBV5-1 to TRBJ2-2, with TRBD2 as a possible D gene (6 bases). The CDR3 length is 15 residues. Germline CDR1 and CDR2: SGHRS and YFSETQ. The germline V and J ends were trimmed by 4 bases and 7 bases, with 17 bases remaining between them. CDR3 loop: CASSPEAGGDGELFF. CDR3 coding DNA: TGCGCCAGCAGCCCTGAAGCCGGAGGGGACGGGGAGCTGTTTTTT.

This chain links TRBV6-1 with TRBJ1-3; D unclear. V lost 3 bases, J lost 2 bases, and 8 bases lay in between. The germline CDR1 and CDR2 sequences are MNHNS and SASEGT. The CDR3 is made up of 14 amino acids. CDR3 sequence: CASSEGLAGNTIYF. Written as DNA, the CDR3 is TGTGCCAGCAGTGAGGGTCTAGCTGGAAACACCATATATTTT.

The gene calls are TRBV11-2 and TRBJ1-1, with D unresolved. The length of the CDR3 is 14 residues. Germline-derived CDR1 and CDR2 are SGHAT and FQNNGV. Trimming shortened V by 4 bases and J by 7 bases, and 16 bases separated the two germline ends. The CDR3 reads CASSSPSLEGEAFF. CDR3 DNA sequence: TGTGCCAGCAGCTCCCCTAGTTTGGAAGGTGAAGCTTTCTTT.

The J gene is TRBJ1-1, the V gene TRBV6-5; weak D call: TRBD1 (6 bases). CDR3 length: 14 amino acids. V lost 2 bases and J lost 6, with 13 bases in between. The germline V gene encodes CDR1 MNHEY and CDR2 SVGAGI. The chain's CDR3 is CASSYVAGVAEAFF. CDR3 nucleotides: TGTGCCAGCAGTTACGTGGCAGGGGTGGCTGAAGCTTTCTTT.

The chain has TRBV5-1 and TRBJ1-5; D remains unclear. V was cut by 0 bases and J by 4 bases, with 5 bases left in between. In germline, CDR1 is SGHRS, CDR2 YFSETQ. This CDR3 has 13 residues. CDR3 nucleotide sequence: TGCGCCAGCAGCTTGGCTACGAATCAGCCCCAGCATTTT. Residues: CASSLATNQPQHF.

The rearrangement joins TRBV2 to TRBJ2-7, with TRBD1 identical over 10 bases. CDR1 SNHLY and CDR2 FYNNEI come from the germline V gene. V dropped 10 bases and J dropped 7; count of bases not matched to a gene: 10. The CDR3 runs to 13 residues. In DNA, the CDR3 is TGTGCCACCCGCGACAGGGGGCAAGGGGAGCAGTACTTC. Translation: CATRDRGQGEQYF.

The chain carries TRBV6-1 and TRBJ1-5, with D possibly matching TRBD1 (5 bases). V lost 1 base to trimming and J lost 2 bases, with 15 bases between them. The CDR3 consists of 17 residues. The germline CDR1 and CDR2 sequences are MNHNS and SASEGT. CDR3 sequence (DNA): TGTGCCAGCAGTGAAGGGGGCAGACTGTCAGGCAATCAGCCCCAGCATTTT. It is translated as CASSEGGRLSGNQPQHF.

The chain recombines TRBV7-9 with TRBJ1-5, with D possibly matching TRBD1 (5 bases). The V gene's germline CDR1 is SEHNR and CDR2 FQNEAQ (reference sequence). V shed 3 bases and J shed 7 bases, with 13 bases lying between them. The CDR3 sequence is 14 residues long. CDR3 nucleotide sequence: TGTGCCAGCAGCTTCGGGGGATTGGAGCAGCCCCAGCATTTT. It yields the protein CASSFGGLEQPQHF.

The V call is TRBV5-8, the J call TRBJ1-2; D possibly corresponds to TRBD1 (6 bases). Germline loops: CDR1 SGHTS, CDR2 YDEGEE. Trimming shortened V by 0 bases and J by 7 bases, and 10 bases separated the two germline ends. The CDR3 sequence is 13 residues long. CDR3 residues: CASSLEQGSGYTF. The CDR3 DNA reads as TGTGCCAGCAGCTTGGAACAGGGATCTGGCTACACCTTC.